This TCR beta chain was recorded in a study of blood T cell repertoires in COVID-19. Overall study: Samples taken during acute and convalescent COVID-19 were collected in the United States, Italy and Spain.

Libraries were prepared by immunoSEQ multiplex PCR; TCRdb keeps only in-frame clonotypes and omits some of them. This table holds some 66,000 clones, 90% to 95% found once. The CDR3 is 15 amino acids. After removal of 0 bases from V and 1 base from J, the junction contained 5 bases not matched to a gene. In germline, CDR1 is GTSNPN, CDR2 SVGIG (reference sequence). Sequencing used peripheral blood. This clonotype was obtained from a human donor in a cohort sampled during active COVID-19. The chain carries TRBV30 and TRBJ2-5, with 7 nucleotides matching TRBD1. In DNA, the CDR3 is TGTGCCTGGAGTGTCCTCGGACAGGCCCAAGAGACCCAGTACTTC. Translation: CAWSVLGQAQETQYF.